Shown below are 27 T cell receptor beta chains from a single sample sequenced in a study of OX40 agonist ivuxolimab in advanced cancers. Using immunoSEQ multiplex PCR, the repertoire was profiled, and TCRdb retains in-frame clones only, with some absent. Of 43,000 or so clones in the sample, 70% to 90% were seen once. This specimen consisted of CD4+ or CD8+ T cells sorted from blood, obtained in a trial of the OX40 agonist ivuxolimab. The receptors derive from an adult with an advanced solid tumor such as melanoma, head and neck, liver or kidney cancer.

This sequence joins TRBV27 and TRBJ2-3; a possible D gene is TRBD2 (6 bases). Looked up from germline, CDR1 is MNHEY and CDR2 is SMNVEV (reference sequence). The CDR3 is made up of 15 amino acids. Trimming took off 1 base at V and 1 base at J, with 9 bases between the two ends. The CDR3 spells CASSLYRERTDTQYF. CDR3 sequence (DNA): TGTGCCAGCAGTTTATATCGGGAGCGCACAGATACGCAGTATTTT.

This chain joins TRBV15 and TRBJ1-5; perhaps TRBD1 as D (6 bases). V gave up 3 bases and J gave up 7 bases, with 13 bases separating them. The V gene's germline CDR1 is LNHNV and CDR2 YYDKDF (reference sequence). The CDR3 runs 14 residues. The CDR3 region has the DNA TGTGCCACCAGCAGGGAGGGGGGACGGCAGCCCCAGCATTTT. Protein: CATSREGGRQPQHF.

J is TRBJ2-7 and V is TRBV7-9, with 12 bases identical to TRBD2. V gave up 2 bases and J gave up 1 base; unmatched junction bases: 6. CDR1 and CDR2 (germline): SEHNR, FQNEAQ (reference sequence). CDR3 length: 17 residues. The CDR3 here is CASSLLAGGPRSYEQYF. The CDR3 DNA reads as TGTGCCAGCAGCTTACTAGCGGGAGGGCCGAGGTCCTACGAGCAGTACTTC. The whole variable domain, remainder taken from reference TRBV7-9 and TRBJ2-7, is DTGVSQNPRHKITKRGQNVTFRCDPISEHNRLYWYRQTLGQGPEFLTYFQNEAQLEKSRLLSDRFSAERPKGSFSTLEIQRTEQGDSAMYLCASSLLAGGPRSYEQYFGPGTRLTVT.

The chain carries TRBV4-3 and TRBJ2-7; D is possibly TRBD1 (5 bases). The V gene lost 6 bases and the J gene lost 3 bases, with 18 bases spanning the gap. The germline V gene encodes CDR1 LGHNA and CDR2 YSLEER. This CDR3 has 15 residues. The CDR3: CASRGAHRGYYEQYF. The CDR3 nucleotides read TGCGCCAGCAGAGGGGCACACCGTGGATACTACGAGCAGTACTTC.

The chain employs TRBV7-8 and TRBJ1-2; TRBD1 aligns across 9 bases. Germline CDR1 and CDR2: SGHVS and FQNEAQ. This CDR3 has 15 residues. Germline trimming cut 5 bases from V and 6 bases from J; bases unmatched to any gene: 10. The CDR3 protein is CASSHPRDRADGYTF. The CDR3 DNA sequence: TGTGCCAGCAGCCACCCTAGGGACAGGGCGGATGGCTACACCTTC. Drawing the rest from reference TRBV7-8 and TRBJ1-2, the complete variable domain is GAGVSQSPRYKVAKRGQDVALRCDPISGHVSLFWYQQALGQGPEFLTYFQNEAQLDKSGLPSDRFFAERPEGSVSTLKIQRTQQEDSAVYLCASSHPRDRADGYTFGSGTRLTVV.

J is TRBJ1-2 and V is TRBV28; D might be TRBD1 (5 bases). This CDR3 contains 14 residues. Germline-derived CDR1 and CDR2 are MDHEN and SYDVKM. V dropped 5 bases and J dropped 4 bases, with 14 bases sitting between them. The CDR3 coding sequence is TGTGCCAGCAGTCGGGACGCCAATCTCTATGGCTACACCTTC. Translating gives CASSRDANLYGYTF.

J is TRBJ1-5 and V is TRBV29-1, with TRBD1 matching over 8 bases. The V and J ends lost 5 bases and 3 bases, in that order; junction bases with no gene match: 3. This CDR3 is built from 13 residues. Germline CDR1 SQVTM, CDR2 ANQGSEA. As DNA, the CDR3 is TGCAGCGTTAGGACAGGGACCAATCAGCCCCAGCATTTT. This sequence encodes CSVRTGTNQPQHF.

The chain has TRBV9 and TRBJ2-1; a possible D gene is TRBD2 (5 bases). Germline assignment: CDR1 SGDLS and CDR2 YYNGEE. The V gene lost 5 bases and the J gene lost 2 bases, with 11 bases spanning the gap. The length of the CDR3 is 14 residues. The CDR3 spells CASSGLRTYNEQFF. The DNA of the CDR3 is TGTGCCAGCAGTGGACTCCGCACCTACAATGAGCAGTTCTTC.

As for this clone: A junction boundary mismatches the germline segment, possibly from a read error. The chain is built from TRBV28 and TRBJ2-3; no definite D call. Germline CDR1 and CDR2: MDHEN and SYDVKM. The CDR3 covers 14 residues. As DNA, the CDR3 is TGTGCCAGCAGTTTACTGGCCGCGGCAGATCCGCAGTATTTT. Translating it yields CASSLLAAADPQYF.

This sequence joins TRBV27 and TRBJ1-1; D is unresolved. Germline CDR1 is MNHEY and CDR2 is SMNVEV (reference sequence). V lost 3 bases and J lost 1, with 9 bases in between. This CDR3 is 14 amino acids long. In DNA, the CDR3 is TGTGCCAGCAGTTTGGCCGGGCGGAACACTGAAGCTTTCTTT. Encoded protein: CASSLAGRNTEAFF.

V and J are TRBV27 and TRBJ2-7, with D perhaps given as TRBD1 or TRBD2 (7 bases each). Trimming cost V 0 bases and J 4 bases, with 16 bases left between them. CDR1 is MNHEY, CDR2 SMNVEV, per germline (reference sequence). The CDR3 is made up of 16 amino acids. The CDR3 DNA sequence: TGTGCCAGCAGTTTATCGACAGGGAGGGCCCTTTACGAGCAGTACTTC. Its protein is CASSLSTGRALYEQYF.

The chain recombines TRBV4-2 with TRBJ2-2, with 9 bases fitting TRBD2. Germline values: CDR1 LGHNA, CDR2 YNFKEQ. Unmatched junction bases numbered 5, after V lost 0 bases and J lost 6 bases. The CDR3 is made up of 16 amino acids. The CDR3 protein is CASSQEIAGGSGELFF. The CDR3 nucleotides read TGTGCCAGCAGCCAAGAGATTGCGGGGGGGTCCGGGGAGCTGTTTTTT.

This chain joins TRBV29-1 and TRBJ2-2; 10 bases align to TRBD2. In germline, CDR1 is SQVTM, CDR2 ANQGSEA. V trimming: 6 bases; J trimming: 6 bases; junction bases outside the gene matches: 13. The CDR3 is 16 residues long. This CDR3 reads CSVEVPSGRAPGELFF. The CDR3 DNA is TGCAGCGTCGAGGTCCCCAGCGGGAGGGCCCCCGGGGAGCTGTTTTTT.

This clone counts as medium-sized (0.01 to 0.1%). This chain uses TRBV7-8 with TRBJ2-1; D is unclear. Germline assignment: CDR1 SGHVS and CDR2 FQNEAQ. The CDR3 runs 16 residues. Trimming removed 4 bases from V and 1 base from J, with 14 bases in between. The CDR3 DNA is TGTGCCAGCAGCTCCTACTTTGCGGATTCCTACAATGAGCAGTTCTTC. It encodes CASSSYFADSYNEQFF.

The chain carries TRBV7-9 and TRBJ1-5; a weak D match, TRBD1 (6 bases). CDR3 length: 16 residues. The V and J ends lost 1 base and 5 bases respectively, with 15 bases between them. Looked up from germline, CDR1 is SEHNR and CDR2 is FQNEAQ (reference sequence). The CDR3 loop reads CASSLDRQGFDQPQHF. The CDR3 DNA reads TGTGCCAGCAGCTTAGATCGGCAGGGGTTTGATCAGCCCCAGCATTTT.

V gene TRBV7-2 combines with J gene TRBJ2-7, with D uncertain. From germline, CDR1 is SGHTA and CDR2 FQGNSA. V shed 2 bases and J shed 5 bases, with 7 bases lying between them. This CDR3 comprises 12 residues. CDR3 in DNA: TGTGCCAGCAGCTTAAGGGTTCACGAGCAGTACTTC. Translated: CASSLRVHEQYF.

The V and J genes are TRBV2 and TRBJ2-2, with 8 bases fitting TRBD1. V gave up 7 bases and J gave up 1 base; unmatched junction bases: 8. CDR1 SNHLY and CDR2 FYNNEI come from the germline V gene. This CDR3 is built from 16 residues. CDR3 nucleotides: TGTGCCAGCACGGGCAGGGGGCTTAGGAACACCGGGGAGCTGTTTTTT. This sequence encodes CASTGRGLRNTGELFF.

The chain carries TRBV4-2 and TRBJ1-3; D is unresolved. V gave up 0 bases and J gave up 0 bases, with 15 bases separating them. Germline V gives CDR1 LGHNA, CDR2 YNFKEQ. The CDR3 runs to 18 residues. CDR3 sequence reads: CASSQDAAGRLSGNTIYF. The DNA for the CDR3 is TGTGCCAGCAGCCAAGATGCCGCGGGCCGCCTCTCTGGAAACACCATATATTTT.

The CDR3 region has the DNA TGCGCCAGCAGCCAAGATCGCGGTAGCTCTGGAAACACCATATATTTT. Protein product: CASSQDRGSSGNTIYF. V gene TRBV4-3 combines with J gene TRBJ1-3; D remains unclear. Germline V gene data show CDR1 as LGHNA and CDR2 as YSLEER. This CDR3 spans 16 amino acids. V lost 0 bases and J 0 bases, leaving 9 bases between the germline ends.

The chain employs TRBV29-1 and TRBJ1-1; D might be TRBD1 (6 bases). CDR1 SQVTM and CDR2 ANQGSEA come from the germline V gene. The CDR3 extends over 12 amino acids. V lost 7 bases and J 5 bases, leaving 14 bases between the germline ends. CDR3 residues: CSAAEDSTEAFF. The CDR3 region has the DNA TGCAGCGCCGCCGAGGACAGTACTGAAGCTTTCTTT.

V gene TRBV6-5 combines with J gene TRBJ2-7; tentatively, D is TRBD1 (6 bases). CDR3 length: 14 amino acids. Germline V gene data show CDR1 as MNHEY and CDR2 as SVGAGI. The V end was cut by 5 bases, the J end by 0 bases, with 11 bases between. The CDR3 DNA is TGTGCCAGCAGTAAACAGGGAAACTCCTACGAGCAGTACTTC. Its protein product is CASSKQGNSYEQYF.

The chain has TRBV7-9 and TRBJ1-1, with a possible D match to TRBD1 (6 bases). V was pared by 10 bases and J by 0 bases, with 15 bases between. The CDR3 sequence is 14 residues long. Germline V gene data show CDR1 as SEHNR and CDR2 as FQNEAQ (reference sequence). DNA of the CDR3: TGTGCCATTCCACAGGGACCCATGAACACTGAAGCTTTCTTT. It is translated as CAIPQGPMNTEAFF.

Only a few counts were recorded for this clone. CDR3 region: CASSEAYEQYF. CDR3 nucleotides: TGTGCCAGCAGTGAGGCCTACGAGCAGTACTTC. The J gene is TRBJ2-7, the V gene TRBV2, with D hard to call. The CDR3 is 11 residues long. Between the trimmed V and J ends, which lost 3 bases and 2 bases, there was a span of 2 bases. CDR1 is SNHLY and CDR2 is FYNNEI in the germline V gene.

This chain links TRBV7-9 with TRBJ2-5; 9 positions match TRBD2. The CDR3 is 16 amino acids. Losses at the gene ends were 5 bases for V and 9 bases for J; bases not matched to a gene: 16. Per the germline V gene, CDR1 is SEHNR and CDR2 is FQNEAQ (reference sequence). The CDR3 DNA reads as TGTGCCAGCAGCGCCTCCGGGACTAGCCCTCCTAGGGCCCAGTACTTC. Residues: CASSASGTSPPRAQYF.

This chain uses TRBV7-9 with TRBJ1-1; no clear D gene. Trimming removed 5 bases at V and 7 bases at J, with 11 bases between. The length of the CDR3 is 12 residues. Germline V lookup: CDR1 SEHNR, CDR2 FQNEAQ (reference sequence). The CDR3 DNA is TGTGCCAGCAGCCTCAAGGTGGATGAAGCTTTCTTT. This gives the protein CASSLKVDEAFF.

The chain couples TRBV5-5 to TRBJ2-7; 7 nucleotides line up with TRBD1. J gave up 2 bases and V 3 bases, and 5 bases lay outside the gene matches. Germline CDR1 is SGHKS and CDR2 is YYEKEE (reference sequence). The CDR3 loop spans 14 amino acids. The CDR3 coding sequence is TGTGCCAGCAGCTACCGGGACAGAGCCTACGAGCAGTACTTC. Its protein is CASSYRDRAYEQYF.

The CDR3 spells CASSYSDGGGNQPQHF. CDR3 sequence (DNA): TGTGCCAGCAGTTACTCAGACGGGGGTGGCAATCAGCCCCAGCATTTT. The V gene is TRBV6-6, the J gene TRBJ1-5, with D possibly being TRBD1 (5 bases). Trimming stripped 0 bases from V and 2 bases from J, with 11 bases between. The CDR3 has 16 amino acids. Germline loops: CDR1 MNHNY, CDR2 SVGAGI (reference sequence).